Below, 23 T cell receptor beta chains from the same sample are listed, as sequenced in a study of shared T cell receptors in the human thymus. TCRdb's table, derived via immunoSEQ multiplex PCR, lists solely in-frame clones and lacks some. There are over 650,000 clones in the sample; about 90% occur only once, and 0.0094% lies in the top ten. These records were also assigned to another study, of human thymus T cells.

Sequencing was performed on thymocytes. These receptors originate from a boy younger than two with a congenital heart defect.

J is TRBJ2-3 and V is TRBV7-9, with D unresolved. V was trimmed by 3 bases and J by 6 bases, leaving 22 bases between them. The length of the CDR3 is 17 residues. Looked up from germline, CDR1 is SEHNR and CDR2 is FQNEAQ (reference sequence). Written as DNA, the CDR3 is TGTGCCAGCAGCTTGTGCTCGGATGACCGGGTCGGGGATACGCAGTATTTT. Translating gives CASSLCSDDRVGDTQYF.

This clone was seen just once. The V call is TRBV15, the J call TRBJ1-2; 8 nucleotides agree with TRBD1. Germline V lookup: CDR1 LNHNV, CDR2 YYDKDF (reference sequence). This CDR3 comprises 17 residues. V lost 0 bases and J lost 4; bases outside the gene matches: 10. The CDR3 protein is CATSRDWDRQHIYGYTF. The CDR3 DNA reads as TGTGCCACCAGCAGAGATTGGGACAGGCAGCACATCTATGGCTACACCTTC.

V and J are TRBV15 and TRBJ2-3; maybe TRBD1 (6 bases). The CDR3 runs to 16 residues. The germline V gene encodes CDR1 LNHNV and CDR2 YYDKDF (reference sequence). Trimming took off 0 bases at V and 6 bases at J, with 16 bases between the two ends. CDR3: CATSRDIWGRGDTQYF. CDR3 DNA sequence: TGTGCCACCAGCAGAGATATATGGGGGCGAGGGGATACGCAGTATTTT.

V is TRBV4-2 and J is TRBJ2-7; D is possibly TRBD1 (6 bases). Germline V gene lookup returns CDR1 LGHNA and CDR2 YNFKEQ. V gave up 2 bases and J gave up 5 bases, with 16 bases separating them. The CDR3 is made up of 15 amino acids. The CDR3 loop is CASSQPTGEVHEQYF. CDR3 DNA: TGTGCCAGCAGCCAACCGACAGGAGAGGTCCACGAGCAGTACTTC.

The table lists this clone with a count of one. The chain uses TRBV6-5 and TRBJ2-1, with 14 nucleotides matching TRBD2. V trimming: 4 bases; J trimming: 9 bases; junction bases outside the gene matches: 8. Germline V lookup: CDR1 MNHEY, CDR2 SVGAGI. This CDR3 is built from 16 residues. CDR3 coding DNA: TGTGCCAGCAGTTCCGGGACTAGCGGGAGAACGTGTGAGCAGTTCTTC. It specifies CASSSGTSGRTCEQFF.

The chain has TRBV12-5 and TRBJ2-7; TRBD2 matches at 12 bases. Unmatched junction bases numbered 5, after V lost 2 bases and J lost 0 bases. This CDR3 has 17 amino acids. The germline gives CDR1 LGHNT, CDR2 FRNRAP. In nucleotides, the CDR3 is TGTGCTAGTGGTTTGACGGGACTAGCGGGCTCCTCCTACGAGCAGTACTTC. Encoded protein: CASGLTGLAGSSYEQYF.

CDR3 nucleotides: TGCGCCAGCAGCCGTGACAGGGTCATGGAGCCACTTGAAGTTGACAATGAGCAGTTCTTC. This sequence encodes CASSRDRVMEPLEVDNEQFF. The V and J genes are TRBV4-3 and TRBJ2-1; TRBD1 matches 7 bases. CDR1 is LGHNA and CDR2 is YSLEER in the germline V gene. The CDR3 has 20 residues. J gave up 5 bases and V 4 bases, and 23 bases lay outside the gene matches.

The chain is built from TRBV19 and TRBJ2-7, with D perhaps matching TRBD1 (6 bases). The CDR3 is 15 amino acids. Trimming stripped 0 bases from V and 3 bases from J, with 12 bases between. The germline gives CDR1 LNHDA, CDR2 SQIVND (reference sequence). CDR3 region: CASSIEDSTHYEQYF. The CDR3 region has the DNA TGTGCCAGTAGTATAGAGGACAGCACCCACTACGAGCAGTACTTC.

The V gene is TRBV27, the J gene TRBJ2-5; TRBD2 matches 8 bases. V was pared by 4 bases and J by 3 bases, with 7 bases of the junction left unmatched. The germline gives CDR1 MNHEY, CDR2 SMNVEV (reference sequence). The CDR3 extends over 15 amino acids. The CDR3 region has the DNA TGTGCCAGCAGTTCTCCCCGGGGGGGGGAAGAGACCCAGTACTTC. Translated, it gives CASSSPRGGEETQYF.

The genes are TRBV6-1 and TRBJ1-1, with D tentatively TRBD1 (5 bases). In germline, CDR1 is MNHNS, CDR2 SASEGT. The ends were cut back, 6 bases at V and 8 bases at J, with 13 bases in the middle. This CDR3 has 12 residues. The CDR3 loop is CASRKGWAEAFF. The CDR3 DNA reads as TGTGCCAGCAGGAAGGGGTGGGCGGAAGCTTTCTTT.

The chain has TRBV10-3 and TRBJ1-1, with TRBD1 identical over 7 bases. The CDR3 spans 16 residues. With V trimmed by 6 bases and J by 1 base, 11 bases remained unmatched. Germline lookup yields CDR1 ENHRY and CDR2 SYGVKD. CDR3 protein: CAIRRLAGQPNTEAFF. In nucleotides, the CDR3 is TGTGCCATCAGACGATTAGCGGGACAGCCGAACACTGAAGCTTTCTTT.

J is TRBJ2-7 and V is TRBV12-5; 11 bases map to TRBD2. CDR1 and CDR2 from the germline V gene are LGHNT and FRNRAP. Trimming took 0 bases from V and 4 from J; bases not matched to a gene: 8. The CDR3 sequence is 17 residues long. DNA for the CDR3: TGTGCTAGTGGTTTGGTATATAGTACTAGCGGGAGATACGAGCAGTACTTC. It encodes CASGLVYSTSGRYEQYF.

This clone has more than one count but fewer than ten. The rearrangement joins TRBV5-1 to TRBJ1-3, with D possibly TRBD1 on 5 matching bases. The CDR3 loop spans 14 amino acids. Germline CDR1 and CDR2: SGHRS and YFSETQ. V was trimmed by 2 bases and J by 2 bases, leaving 8 bases between them. As DNA, the CDR3 is TGCGCCAGCAGCTTCGGAGGGGCTGGAAACACCATATATTTT. Residues: CASSFGGAGNTIYF.

This chain uses TRBV6-6 with TRBJ1-2, with a possible D match to TRBD1 (5 bases). V dropped 0 bases and J dropped 4 bases, with 12 bases sitting between them. The CDR3 is 15 amino acids. Germline V gives CDR1 MNHNY, CDR2 SVGAGI (reference sequence). The CDR3 is CASSYSGGEVYGYTF. In DNA form, the CDR3 reads TGTGCCAGCAGTTACTCGGGGGGGGAGGTCTATGGCTACACCTTC.

The chain uses TRBV4-3 and TRBJ2-5; 14 bases align to TRBD2. Looked up from germline, CDR1 is LGHNA and CDR2 is YSLEER. V was pared by 0 bases and J by 1 base, with 7 bases of the junction left unmatched. This CDR3 spans 19 amino acids. CDR3 loop: CASSQEGTSGGERQETQYF. CDR3 sequence (DNA): TGCGCCAGCAGCCAAGAAGGGACTAGCGGGGGCGAACGCCAAGAGACCCAGTACTTC.

V usage is TRBV14 and J usage is TRBJ2-3, with 9 nucleotides matching TRBD2. J was trimmed by 10 bases and V by 1 base; bases with no gene match: 0. Germline CDR1 is SGHDN and CDR2 is FVKESK. CDR3 length: 12 residues. CDR3 in amino acids: CASSQGTSAQYF. The CDR3 DNA sequence: TGTGCCAGCAGCCAAGGGACTAGCGCGCAGTATTTT.

The chain links TRBV7-8 to TRBJ1-6; 8 bases are a match to TRBD1. Germline V gene lookup returns CDR1 SGHVS and CDR2 FQNEAQ. The CDR3 loop spans 18 amino acids. V was clipped by 1 base and J by 3 bases; unmatched bases: 8. CDR3 in DNA: TGTGCCAGCAGCTTAGTCCAGGGGGCGTCCCACTATAATTCACCCCTCCACTTT. The encoded protein is CASSLVQGASHYNSPLHF.

V gene TRBV5-4 combines with J gene TRBJ2-1; TRBD1 might be the D (6 bases). V lost 4 bases and J 5 bases, leaving 10 bases between the germline ends. Germline CDR1 reads SGHNT; CDR2 reads YYREEE (reference sequence). The CDR3 length is 13 residues. CDR3 sequence reads: CASSPGTNNEQFF. The CDR3 nucleotides read TGTGCCAGCAGCCCCGGGACAAACAATGAGCAGTTCTTC.

This clone was observed a single time. This chain connects TRBV4-3 to TRBJ1-5; the D is unclear. With 1 base removed from V and 3 bases from J, the gap between germline ends came to 10 bases. The germline CDR1 and CDR2 sequences are LGHNA and YSLEER. This CDR3 region has 15 residues. CDR3 residues: CASSQVVTANQPQHF. The CDR3 DNA sequence: TGCGCCAGCAGCCAAGTCGTAACAGCCAATCAGCCCCAGCATTTT.

This clone was counted between two and nine times. The CDR3 reads CASSLAWQVNPTDTQYF. The CDR3 DNA reads as TGTGCCAGCAGCTTAGCGTGGCAGGTCAACCCCACAGATACGCAGTATTTT. The rearrangement uses TRBV7-9 and TRBJ2-3; D remains ambiguous. This CDR3 is 17 amino acids long. CDR1 is SEHNR, CDR2 FQNEAQ, per germline (reference sequence). The V gene lost 0 bases and the J gene lost 2 bases, with 15 bases spanning the gap.

The chain carries TRBV27 and TRBJ1-2, with a possible D match to TRBD1 (5 bases). Looked up from germline, CDR1 is MNHEY and CDR2 is SMNVEV (reference sequence). Between the trimmed V and J ends, which lost 5 bases and 3 bases, there was a span of 19 bases. CDR3 length equals 16 residues. The CDR3 loop reads CASSPLRATRYYGYTF. CDR3 nucleotides: TGTGCCAGCAGTCCCCTCAGGGCGACGCGCTACTATGGCTACACCTTC.

The rearrangement uses TRBV28 and TRBJ2-6, with 8 bases that match TRBD2. V shed 2 bases and J 0 bases; nucleotides not matched to a gene: 6. There are 18 residues in the CDR3. CDR1 is MDHEN and CDR2 is SYDVKM in the germline V gene. As DNA, the CDR3 is TGTGCCAGCAGTTTAACTAGCGGCCCACCCTCTGGGGCCAACGTCCTGACTTTC. This gives the protein CASSLTSGPPSGANVLTF. Full variable domain (outside the CDR3, taken from reference TRBV28 and TRBJ2-6): DVKVTQSSRYLVKRTGEKVFLECVQDMDHENMFWYRQDPGLGLRLIYFSYDVKMKEKGDIPEGYSVSREKKERFSLILESASTNQTSMYLCASSLTSGPPSGANVLTFGAGSRLTVL.

The chain recombines TRBV7-3 with TRBJ2-5; TRBD1 matches 7 bases. Germline V gene sequence: CDR1 SGHTA, CDR2 FQGTGA. Trimming at V came to 5 bases and at J to 2 bases, leaving 14 bases not matched to a gene. This CDR3 comprises 17 residues. The CDR3 reads CASSLSPGDRIQETQYF. The CDR3, as DNA: TGTGCCAGCAGCCTCTCCCCCGGGGACAGAATACAAGAGACCCAGTACTTC. Drawing the rest from reference TRBV7-3 and TRBJ2-5, the complete variable domain is GAGVSQTPSNKVTEKGKYVELRCDPISGHTALYWYRQSLGQGPEFLIYFQGTGAADDSGLPNDRFFAVRPEGSVSTLKIQRTERGDSAVYLCASSLSPGDRIQETQYFGPGTRLLVL.